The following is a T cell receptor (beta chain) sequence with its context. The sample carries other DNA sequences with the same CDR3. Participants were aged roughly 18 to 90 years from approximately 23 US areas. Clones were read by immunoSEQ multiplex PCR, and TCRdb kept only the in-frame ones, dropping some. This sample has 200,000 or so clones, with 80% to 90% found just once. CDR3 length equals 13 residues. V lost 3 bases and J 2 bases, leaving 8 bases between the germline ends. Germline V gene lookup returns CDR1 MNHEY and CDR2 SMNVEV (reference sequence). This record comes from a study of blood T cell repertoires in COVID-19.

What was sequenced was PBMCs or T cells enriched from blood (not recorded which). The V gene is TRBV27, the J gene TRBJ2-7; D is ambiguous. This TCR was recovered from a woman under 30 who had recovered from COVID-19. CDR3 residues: CASSLGKTYEQYF. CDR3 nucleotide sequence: TGTGCCAGCAGTTTGGGCAAGACCTACGAGCAGTACTTC.